A single sample gave rise to the 3 T cell receptor beta chains below, sequenced in a study of neoadjuvant anti-PD-1 for oral cavity cancer. The method was immunoSEQ multiplex PCR; TCRdb's version includes in-frame clones alone and lacks a portion of them. The sample has approximately 15,000 clones, under 40% seen once. Time point reported: after neoadjuvant nivolumab, at surgical resection. Sequences were derived from tumor tissue, sampled after nivolumab (anti-PD-1) treatment. These receptors came from a person between 40 and 80 years old with oral cavity squamous cell carcinoma.

This clone has only a few counts. The chain recombines TRBV7-2 with TRBJ2-7, with a weak D call TRBD2 (6 bases). Germline-derived CDR1 and CDR2 are SGHTA and FQGNSA. CDR3 length equals 14 residues. V lost 2 bases to trimming and J lost 1 base, with 9 bases between them. CDR3 protein: CASSLRRESYEQYF. CDR3 nucleotide sequence: TGTGCCAGCAGCTTAAGGAGGGAATCCTACGAGCAGTACTTC.

V is TRBV21-1 and J is TRBJ2-3; TRBD1, the table's D call, was not compared with the DNA. TRBV21-1 is a pseudogene locus. The CDR3 loop spans 16 amino acids. CDR3 nucleotides: TGTGCCAGCAGCAAAGTGGACAGGGTCAGCACAGATACGCAGTATTTT. It is translated as CASSKVDRVSTDTQYF.

This clone was seen a few times. This sequence joins TRBV6-5 and TRBJ1-2, with 7 nucleotides matching TRBD1. This CDR3 has 13 amino acids. V gave up 5 bases and J gave up 4 bases; unmatched junction bases: 4. Germline V lookup: CDR1 MNHEY, CDR2 SVGAGI. CDR3 residues: CASSLGQSYGYTF. The CDR3 DNA is TGTGCCAGCAGTCTGGGACAGTCCTATGGCTACACCTTC.